The 8 T cell receptor beta chains below come from one sample, sequenced in a study of shared clonotypes between healthy human individuals. The repertoire was sequenced with immunoSEQ multiplex PCR; TCRdb's copy has only in-frame clones and lacks some. The sample gives around 2,000,000 clones, around 96% of which show up once; 0.9% to 1.5% is in the top ten. In the naive CD8 group, cells lacked CD45RO and were positively selected for CCR7, so terminally differentiated effector memory CD45RA+ cells were left out. The sequencing sample was made of naive CD8+ T cells sorted from blood. Source of these receptors: a man between 18 and 35 years old in good health.

V gene TRBV7-9 combines with J gene TRBJ2-5, with TRBD2 as a possible D gene (5 bases). The CDR3 loop spans 14 amino acids. Germline values: CDR1 SEHNR, CDR2 FQNEAQ (reference sequence). Trimming cost V 7 bases and J 2 bases, with 14 bases left between them. This chain's CDR3 is CASTLDYLQETQYF. Written as DNA, the CDR3 is TGTGCCAGCACCCTAGACTATCTACAAGAGACCCAGTACTTC. Looking up the rest from reference TRBV7-9 and TRBJ2-5 gives the full variable domain: DTGVSQNPRHKITKRGQNVTFRCDPISEHNRLYWYRQTLGQGPEFLTYFQNEAQLEKSRLLSDRFSAERPKGSFSTLEIQRTEQGDSAMYLCASTLDYLQETQYFGPGTRLLVL.

V and J are TRBV5-1 and TRBJ2-1; perhaps D is TRBD1 or TRBD2 (5 bases each). The germline V gene has CDR1 SGHRS and CDR2 YFSETQ. Trimming left V 4 bases short and J 0 bases short, with 11 bases between. There are 15 residues in the CDR3. This CDR3 is CASSAEGSSYNEQFF. In DNA, the CDR3 is TGCGCCAGCAGCGCCGAGGGGAGCTCCTACAATGAGCAGTTCTTC.

J is TRBJ1-5 and V is TRBV7-9; 7 bases are shared with TRBD1. V trimming: 5 bases; J trimming: 6 bases; junction bases outside the gene matches: 7. The CDR3 spans 14 residues. Per germline, CDR1 SEHNR and CDR2 FQNEAQ (reference sequence). This chain's CDR3 is CASSHDRVGQPQHF. Here the CDR3 DNA reads TGTGCCAGCAGCCACGACAGGGTCGGTCAGCCCCAGCATTTT.

The chain links TRBV4-1 to TRBJ1-1, with D hard to call. The germline V gene encodes CDR1 MGHRA and CDR2 YSYEKL. The ends were cut back, 0 bases at V and 6 bases at J, with 14 bases in the middle. The CDR3 has 15 residues. This chain's CDR3 is CASSQESFSVAEAFF. The CDR3 DNA is TGCGCCAGCAGCCAAGAGTCCTTTTCTGTTGCTGAAGCTTTCTTT.

The chain is built from TRBV7-6 and TRBJ2-5; TRBD1 aligns across 9 bases. Losses at the gene ends were 3 bases for V and 5 bases for J; bases not matched to a gene: 16. CDR3 length: 18 residues. Germline V gene lookup returns CDR1 SGHVS and CDR2 FNYEAQ. The CDR3 loop is CASSLARPGTGTDETQYF. The CDR3 DNA follows: TGTGCCAGCAGCTTGGCAAGGCCCGGGACAGGGACGGACGAGACCCAGTACTTC.

With regard to this clone: Other DNA sequences within the sample encode an identical CDR3. The chain links TRBV19 to TRBJ2-7; perhaps D is TRBD1 or TRBD2 (5 bases each). In germline, CDR1 is LNHDA, CDR2 SQIVND (reference sequence). V dropped 5 bases and J dropped 0 bases, with 11 bases sitting between them. The CDR3 runs 14 residues. In DNA, the CDR3 is TGTGCCAGTAGTCCGGGGACGGACTCCTACGAGCAGTACTTC. It translates to CASSPGTDSYEQYF.

This clone has only one observation. The chain joins TRBV5-6 to TRBJ1-1; no reliable D call. CDR1 and CDR2 (germline): SGHDT, YYEEEE. The CDR3 consists of 12 residues. The V end lost 2 bases, the J end lost 7 bases, and 9 bases lay between the germline ends. The CDR3 loop is CASSFGAVEAFF. The CDR3 DNA reads TGTGCCAGCAGCTTTGGCGCAGTTGAAGCTTTCTTT.

The rearrangement joins TRBV4-3 to TRBJ2-1, with 7 bases lining up with TRBD2. Germline CDR1 LGHNA, CDR2 YSLEER. V gave up 6 bases and J gave up 7 bases; unmatched junction bases: 15. This CDR3 contains 16 residues. The CDR3 reads CASSPFMGGERNEQFF. DNA of the CDR3: TGCGCCAGCAGTCCCTTTATGGGAGGGGAGAGGAATGAGCAGTTCTTC.